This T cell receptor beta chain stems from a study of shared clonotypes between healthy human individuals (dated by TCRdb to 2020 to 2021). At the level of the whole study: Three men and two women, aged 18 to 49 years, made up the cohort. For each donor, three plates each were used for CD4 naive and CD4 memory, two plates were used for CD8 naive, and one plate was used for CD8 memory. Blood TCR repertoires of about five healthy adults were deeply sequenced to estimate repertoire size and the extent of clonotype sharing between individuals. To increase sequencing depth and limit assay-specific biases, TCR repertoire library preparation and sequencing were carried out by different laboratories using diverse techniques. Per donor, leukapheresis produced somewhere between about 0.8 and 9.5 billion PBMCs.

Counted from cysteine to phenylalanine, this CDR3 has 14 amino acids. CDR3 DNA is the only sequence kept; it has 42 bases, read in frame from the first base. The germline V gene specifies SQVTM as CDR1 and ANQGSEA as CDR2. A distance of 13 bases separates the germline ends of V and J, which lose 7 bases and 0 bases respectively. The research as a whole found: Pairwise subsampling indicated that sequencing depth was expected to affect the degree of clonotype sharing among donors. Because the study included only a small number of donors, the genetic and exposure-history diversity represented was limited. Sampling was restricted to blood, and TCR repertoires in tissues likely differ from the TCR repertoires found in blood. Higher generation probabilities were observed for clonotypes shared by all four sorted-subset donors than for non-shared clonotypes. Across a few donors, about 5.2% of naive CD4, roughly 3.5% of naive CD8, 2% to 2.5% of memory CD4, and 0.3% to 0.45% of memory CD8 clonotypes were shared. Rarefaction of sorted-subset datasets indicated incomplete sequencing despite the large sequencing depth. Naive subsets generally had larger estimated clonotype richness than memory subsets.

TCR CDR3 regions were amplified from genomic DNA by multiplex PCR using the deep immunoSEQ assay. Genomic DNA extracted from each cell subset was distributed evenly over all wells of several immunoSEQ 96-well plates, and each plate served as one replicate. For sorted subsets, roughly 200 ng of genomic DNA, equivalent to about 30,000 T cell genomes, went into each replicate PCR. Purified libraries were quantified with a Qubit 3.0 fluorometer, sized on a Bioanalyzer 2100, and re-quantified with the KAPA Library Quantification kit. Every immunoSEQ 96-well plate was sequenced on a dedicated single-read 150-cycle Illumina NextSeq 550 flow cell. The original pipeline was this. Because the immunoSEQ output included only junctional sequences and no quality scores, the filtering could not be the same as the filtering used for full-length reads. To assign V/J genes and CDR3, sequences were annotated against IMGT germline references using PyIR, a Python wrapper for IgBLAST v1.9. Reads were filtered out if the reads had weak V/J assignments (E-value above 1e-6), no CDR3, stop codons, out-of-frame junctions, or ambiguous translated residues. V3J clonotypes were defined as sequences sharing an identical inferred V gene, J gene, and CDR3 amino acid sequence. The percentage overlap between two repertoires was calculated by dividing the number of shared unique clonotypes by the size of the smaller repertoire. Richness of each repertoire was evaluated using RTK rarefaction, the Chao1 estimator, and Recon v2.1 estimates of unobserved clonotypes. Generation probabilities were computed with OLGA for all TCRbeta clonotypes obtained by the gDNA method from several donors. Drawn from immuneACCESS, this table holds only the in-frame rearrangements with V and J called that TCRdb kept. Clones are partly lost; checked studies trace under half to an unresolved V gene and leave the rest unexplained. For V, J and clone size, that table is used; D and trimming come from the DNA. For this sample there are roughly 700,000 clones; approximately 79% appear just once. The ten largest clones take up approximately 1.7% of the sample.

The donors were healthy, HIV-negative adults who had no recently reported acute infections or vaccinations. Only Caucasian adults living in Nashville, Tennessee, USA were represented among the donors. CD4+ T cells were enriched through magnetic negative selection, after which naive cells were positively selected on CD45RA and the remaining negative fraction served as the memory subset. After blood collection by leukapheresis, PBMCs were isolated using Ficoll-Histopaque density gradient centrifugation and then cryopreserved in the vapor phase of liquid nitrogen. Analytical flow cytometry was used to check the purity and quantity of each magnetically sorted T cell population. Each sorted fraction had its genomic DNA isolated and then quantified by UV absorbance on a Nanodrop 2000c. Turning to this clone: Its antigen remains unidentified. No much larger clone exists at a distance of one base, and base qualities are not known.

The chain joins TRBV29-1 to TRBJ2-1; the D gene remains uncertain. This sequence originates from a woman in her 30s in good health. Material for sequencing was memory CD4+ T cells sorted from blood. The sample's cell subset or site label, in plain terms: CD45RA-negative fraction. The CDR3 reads CSALPGSSYNEQFF. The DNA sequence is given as TGCAGCGCCCTTCCCGGGTCCTCCTACAATGAGCAGTTCTTC.